This TCR beta chain was sequenced for a study of OX40 agonist ivuxolimab in advanced cancers. Study at large: Head and neck, renal cell, melanoma or hepatocellular carcinoma were the cancers that dose-escalation patients had.

The CDR3 totals 17 residues. The germline gives CDR1 PRHDT, CDR2 FYEKMQ (reference sequence). The V end was cut by 0 bases, the J end by 0 bases, with 12 bases between. Repertoires were generated with immunoSEQ multiplex PCR, while TCRdb's copy carries only in-frame clones and drops some. Among 90,000 or so clones listed, roughly nine tenths were seen once. The input for sequencing was CD4+ or CD8+ T cells sorted from blood, taken in a trial of the OX40 agonist ivuxolimab. The sequence was collected from an adult with an advanced solid tumor such as melanoma, head and neck, liver or kidney cancer. This chain connects TRBV13 to TRBJ2-1; D gene ambiguous. Written as DNA, the CDR3 is TGTGCCAGCAGCTTAGGTACTTCAGGTCTCTCCTACAATGAGCAGTTCTTC. Its protein product is CASSLGTSGLSYNEQFF.